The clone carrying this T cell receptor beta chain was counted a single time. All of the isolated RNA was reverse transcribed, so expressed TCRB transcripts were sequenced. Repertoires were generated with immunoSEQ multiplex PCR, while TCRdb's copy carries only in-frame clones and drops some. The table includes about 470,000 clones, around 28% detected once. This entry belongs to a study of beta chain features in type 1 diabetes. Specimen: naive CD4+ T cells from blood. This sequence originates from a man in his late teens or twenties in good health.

The CDR3 spells CASSLLGQGGGTQYF. The CDR3 nucleotides read TGTGCCAGCAGCTTATTGGGACAGGGAGGGGGTACCCAGTACTTC. V and J are TRBV7-8 and TRBJ2-5; 9 bases are a match to TRBD1. The trim removed 2 bases at V and 8 bases at J, leaving 9 bases unmatched. Germline-derived CDR1 and CDR2 are SGHVS and FQNEAQ. The CDR3 loop spans 15 amino acids.